This T cell receptor beta chain was recovered during a study of T cell responses to AZD1222 COVID-19 vaccine (TCRdb year 2021). For the wider study: A total of under 250 trial participants underwent TCR sequencing, of whom nearly 210 had received two doses of AZD1222 and about 26 had received two doses of the MenACWY control vaccine. Enrollment into the trials was organized by age into subgroups of 18-55, 56-69 and 70-plus years, and those subgroups contained about 160, 30 and 59 TCR-sequenced participants, respectively. The study at large found these results: Epitopes outside the regions mutated in the B.1.351 and B.1.1.7 variants were reportedly recognized by nearly half of the unique spike-specific TCRs. The 56-69-year group was small, and its depth increase did not reach significance, likely because of low power. CD4 TCRs associated with the vaccine covered the entire spike protein, and the dominant responses were in regions 160-218 and 743-854. Conclusions about previously exposed vaccinees were limited because only a handful of AZD1222 recipients were SARS-CoV-2 seropositive at baseline. A significant rise in spike-specific TCR breadth and depth was observed after two AZD1222 doses relative to day 0 and relative to MenACWY recipients. Because no day 14 peak-response samples were available, the repertoires could be characterized only after the peak T cell response. Participants were mostly white British and included more females than males, and it was suggested by the authors that clonal diversity may have been underestimated.

From a lookup of the germline V gene, CDR1 and CDR2 are SNHLY and FYNNEI. The V end loses 7 bases and the J end loses 0 bases, and a stretch of 9 bases separates them. The CDR3 contains 14 residues, cysteine and phenylalanine counted. Only CDR3 DNA remains: 42 bases, in frame from the first base. The CDR3 regions of human TCRbeta chains were analyzed by immunosequencing. As for the original processing: Repertoire TCRs were checked for matches against a reference library of SARS-CoV-2-specific TCRs that had been generated using the MIRA antigen-specificity platform. Breadth was defined as the fraction of unique TCRs that were SARS-CoV-2-associated, and depth was defined as the fraction of total T cells that were SARS-CoV-2-associated. Using the MIRA data, every spike-specific TCR was mapped to the spike region that the TCR reacted to and assigned to either a CD4 or a CD8 class. Log10-transformed breadth and depth values were compared by one-way ANOVA with Sidak's multiple comparisons tests. TCRdb holds this immuneACCESS table with in-frame rearrangements only. Some clones are missing; in checked studies, unresolved V genes explain under half, and the rest has no known cause. That table furnishes V, J and clone size, whereas the DNA furnished D and trimming. This sample has over 120,000 clones in its table, and approximately 92% of those were observed once. Around 3.3% of the sample lies in the top ten.

About this clone: No cognate antigen has been identified for it. Per-base quality was not reported, and no clone a single base away is much larger than it.

This sample's time point label indicates: about 28 days (+/-7) after the second vaccine dose. AZD1222 recipients with second doses at about 4 weeks or about 12 weeks were pooled, because spike-specific TCR depth and breadth did not differ between schedules. Vaccinee samples came from UK trials COV001 and COV002, including a single-blind randomized controlled phase 2/3 trial of AZD1222 (ChAdOx1 nCoV-19) in healthy adults. For TCRbeta chain sequencing, PBMC samples were collected from trial participants at day 0 and at day 28 after the second dose. The chain is encoded by TRBV2 joined to TRBJ2-2, with a weak D call of TRBD1 (5 bases match). This sample comprised peripheral blood, obtained 28 days after the second AZD1222 dose. The TCR comes from an adult who received the AZD1222 COVID-19 vaccine. The DNA reads as follows: TGTGCCAGCAACCTGGACACGAACACCGGGGAGCTGTTTTTT. It codes for CASNLDTNTGELFF. The CDR3, completed at both ends by the reference TRBV2 and TRBJ2-2 genes, gives the full variable domain EPEVTQTPSHQVTQMGQEVILRCVPISNHLYFYWYRQILGQKVEFLVSFYNNEISEKSEIFDDQFSVERPDGSNFTLKIRSTKLEDSAMYFCASNLDTNTGELFFGEGSRLTVL.